This is a list of T cell receptor beta chains from one sample in a study of T cell changes during pregnancy in multiple sclerosis. Sequencing used immunoSEQ multiplex PCR; TCRdb keeps in-frame clones, though not all of them. The sample yields about 50,000 clones, approximately 93% seen once. Source: CD4+ T cells from peripheral blood mononuclear cells, taken in the third trimester of pregnancy. These receptors all come from a female donor with multiple sclerosis, enrolled in a pregnancy study. Each CDR3 is given with its conserved first and last residue. A D gene is named only where the DNA matches it firmly. Clone size appears in some rows only: once, few, many, or a class for an expanded clone.

size: -
J: TRBJ1-6
V: TRBV6-6
D: -
DNA: TGTGCCAGCAGTTACCCAAATACAGGCGGTAATTCACCCCTCCACTTT
CDR3: CASSYPNTGGNSPLHF

size: -
J: TRBJ1-5
V: TRBV19
D: -
DNA: TGTGCCAGTAGTTCACTAGGGGGTTGGTCCCAGCATTTT
CDR3: CASSSLGGWSQHF

size: -
J: TRBJ2-2
V: TRBV6-5
D: -
DNA: TGTGCCAGCAGTTTAATAGGGGTTACCGGGGAGCTGTTTTTT
CDR3: CASSLIGVTGELFF

size: -
J: TRBJ2-6
V: TRBV30
D: -
DNA: TGTGCCTGGAGGGGACAATCCTCTGGGGCCAACGTCCTGACTTTC
CDR3: CAWRGQSSGANVLTF

size: -
J: TRBJ2-1
V: TRBV18
D: TRBD2
DNA: TGTGCCAGCTCCCGAGGACTAGCGGGGGACAATGAGCAGTTCTTC
CDR3: CASSRGLAGDNEQFF

size: -
J: TRBJ2-1
V: TRBV19
D: TRBD2
DNA: TGTGCCAGTAGTATCATGGCTAGCGGGGGACATACGGGATTCAATGAGCAGTTCTTC
CDR3: CASSIMASGGHTGFNEQFF

size: once
J: TRBJ2-3
V: TRBV4-1
D: TRBD2
DNA: TGCGCCAGCAGCCTGTGGGGGGGGACTTCTATGGGGCAGTATTTT
CDR3: CASSLWGGTSMGQYF

size: -
J: TRBJ1-2
V: TRBV18
D: -
DNA: TGTGCCAGCTCACCAGCAGCGACCTATGGCTACACCTTC
CDR3: CASSPAATYGYTF

size: -
J: TRBJ2-1
V: TRBV19
D: TRBD2
DNA: TGTGCCAGTAGTAGTGGGACTAGCGGGAGGGCTGTGAATGAGCAGTTCTTC
CDR3: CASSSGTSGRAVNEQFF

size: once
J: TRBJ2-5
V: TRBV7-2
D: TRBD2
DNA: TGTGCCAGCAGCTTGTCCCGCGGGGGGGCTCAAGAGACCCAGTACTTC
CDR3: CASSLSRGGAQETQYF

size: -
J: TRBJ2-3
V: TRBV5-6
D: -
DNA: TGTGCCAGCAGCCAGGGGCCACACTTAACAGATACGCAGTATTTT
CDR3: CASSQGPHLTDTQYF

size: -
J: TRBJ2-2
V: TRBV5-4
D: TRBD2
DNA: TGTGCCAGCAGCTTGGGCGGGAGGAGGACCGGGGAGCTGTTTTTT
CDR3: CASSLGGRRTGELFF

size: -
J: TRBJ1-3
V: TRBV19
D: TRBD1
DNA: TGTGCCAGTAGTACAGGGGGAACTTACTCTGGAAACACCATATATTTT
CDR3: CASSTGGTYSGNTIYF

size: -
J: TRBJ1-2
V: TRBV7-9
D: TRBD1
DNA: TGTGCCAGCAGCCTGGGACAGGGAGATGGCTACACCTTC
CDR3: CASSLGQGDGYTF

size: -
J: TRBJ1-2
V: TRBV6-5
D: -
DNA: TGTGCCAGCAGTTACTCTGACAGAGCTAACTATGGCTACACCTTC
CDR3: CASSYSDRANYGYTF

size: -
J: TRBJ1-3
V: TRBV6-1
D: TRBD1
DNA: TGTGCCAGCATAGGGGGCTTCTCTGGAAACACCATATATTTT
CDR3: CASIGGFSGNTIYF

size: -
J: TRBJ1-1
V: TRBV2
D: TRBD1
DNA: TGTGCCAGCAGGAGGACAGGGAACACTGAAGCTTTCTTT
CDR3: CASRRTGNTEAFF

size: -
J: TRBJ2-1
V: TRBV15
D: TRBD2
DNA: TGTGCCACCAGTTTAGCGGGAGTTTTGGCGTCGGAGCAGTTCTTC
CDR3: CATSLAGVLASEQFF

size: -
J: TRBJ1-3
V: TRBV9
D: -
DNA: TGTGCCAGCAGCGGCGAGGGAGGGGTTGGAAACACCATATATTTT
CDR3: CASSGEGGVGNTIYF

size: -
J: TRBJ2-5
V: TRBV9
D: TRBD2
DNA: TGTGCCAGCAGCCCGAGGGACCGGGGGGGTCAAGAGACCCAGTACTTC
CDR3: CASSPRDRGGQETQYF

size: -
J: TRBJ2-7
V: TRBV5-5
D: TRBD2
DNA: TGTGCCAGCAGACCGGGACTACCCGTGGAGGAGCAGTACTTC
CDR3: CASRPGLPVEEQYF

size: -
J: TRBJ2-7
V: TRBV27
D: -
DNA: TGTGCCAGCAGTTTACGACCCCCGGGACTGCTCTACGAGCAGTACTTC
CDR3: CASSLRPPGLLYEQYF

size: -
J: TRBJ1-5
V: TRBV6-5
D: TRBD1
DNA: TGTGCCAGCAGTTATACAGGGGCCCATCAGCCCCAGCATTTT
CDR3: CASSYTGAHQPQHF

size: once
J: TRBJ1-1
V: TRBV6-1
D: TRBD1
DNA: TGTGCCAGCAGTGAGGGACAGGGGCGCTCTGAAGCTTTCTTT
CDR3: CASSEGQGRSEAFF

size: -
J: TRBJ2-3
V: TRBV11-3
D: -
DNA: TGTGCCAGCAGCTTAAGAGGGGGTAGCACAGATACGCAGTATTTT
CDR3: CASSLRGGSTDTQYF

size: -
J: TRBJ2-1
V: TRBV27
D: TRBD2
DNA: TGTGCCAGCAGACCGGGACTAGCGGGAATTGGCTCCTACAATGAGCAGTTCTTC
CDR3: CASRPGLAGIGSYNEQFF